This T cell receptor beta chain emerged from a study of T cells in Graves' hyperthyroidism and ophthalmopathy. Study context: Upon initial diagnosis and before any treatment, peripheral blood was collected.

From germline, CDR1 is SQVTM and CDR2 ANQGSEA. This CDR3 is 12 amino acids long. Unmatched junction bases numbered 10, after V lost 7 bases and J lost 12 bases. Uncontrolled infection, other autoimmune disease, pregnancy or lactation barred patients from enrollment. Used for diagnoses were clinical symptoms, serum thyroxine and TRAb, thyroid ultrasound and orbital computed tomography. Template material for amplifying TCR beta CDR3 regions consisted of RNA transcripts. With the HTBI primer set, the TCR CDR3 went through a first round of RT-PCR. TCRdb passed the multiplex PCR reads through MiXCR, listing each CDR3 protein once. The sample shows 500,000 or so distinct CDR3 sequences, more than 15% of them seen only once.

The clonotype comes from a woman in her twenties or thirties with Graves' ophthalmopathy. The chain carries TRBV29-1 and TRBJ2-3, with 10 bases identical to TRBD2. Specimen: blood. The CDR3 loop reads CSARETSGIQYF. DNA for the CDR3: TGCAGCGCCCGCGAAACTAGCGGGATACAGTATTTT.